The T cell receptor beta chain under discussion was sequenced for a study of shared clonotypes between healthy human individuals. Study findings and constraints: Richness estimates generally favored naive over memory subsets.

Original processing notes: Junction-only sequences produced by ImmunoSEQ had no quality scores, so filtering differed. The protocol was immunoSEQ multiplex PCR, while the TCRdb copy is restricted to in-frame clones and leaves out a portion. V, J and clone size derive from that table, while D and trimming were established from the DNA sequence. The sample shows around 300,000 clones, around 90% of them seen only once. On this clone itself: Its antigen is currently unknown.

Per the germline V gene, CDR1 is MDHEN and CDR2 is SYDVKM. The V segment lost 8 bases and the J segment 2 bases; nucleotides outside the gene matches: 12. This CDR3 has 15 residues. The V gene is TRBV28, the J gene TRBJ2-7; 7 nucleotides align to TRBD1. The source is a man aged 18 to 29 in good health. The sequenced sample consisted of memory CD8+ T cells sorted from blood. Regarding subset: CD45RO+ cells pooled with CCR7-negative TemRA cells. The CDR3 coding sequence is TGTGCCAGCTCAACTCCCCGGGACAGCACCTACGAGCAGTACTTC. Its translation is CASSTPRDSTYEQYF.